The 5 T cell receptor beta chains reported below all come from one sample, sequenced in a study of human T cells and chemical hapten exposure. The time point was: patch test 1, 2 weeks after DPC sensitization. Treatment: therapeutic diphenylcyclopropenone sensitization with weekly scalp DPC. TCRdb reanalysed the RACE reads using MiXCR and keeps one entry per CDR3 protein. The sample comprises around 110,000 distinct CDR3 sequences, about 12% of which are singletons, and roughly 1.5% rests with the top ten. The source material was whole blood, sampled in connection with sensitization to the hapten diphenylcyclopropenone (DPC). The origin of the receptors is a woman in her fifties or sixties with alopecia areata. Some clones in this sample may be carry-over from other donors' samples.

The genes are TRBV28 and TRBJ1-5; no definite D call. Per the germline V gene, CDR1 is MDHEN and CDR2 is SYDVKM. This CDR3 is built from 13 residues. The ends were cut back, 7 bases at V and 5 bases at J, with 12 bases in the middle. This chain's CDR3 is CASTSPGHQPQHF. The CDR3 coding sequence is TGTGCCAGCACGTCACCGGGTCATCAGCCCCAGCATTTT. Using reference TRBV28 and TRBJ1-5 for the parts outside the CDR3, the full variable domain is DVKVTQSSRYLVKRTGEKVFLECVQDMDHENMFWYRQDPGLGLRLIYFSYDVKMKEKGDIPEGYSVSREKKERFSLILESASTNQTSMYLCASTSPGHQPQHFGDGTRLSIL.

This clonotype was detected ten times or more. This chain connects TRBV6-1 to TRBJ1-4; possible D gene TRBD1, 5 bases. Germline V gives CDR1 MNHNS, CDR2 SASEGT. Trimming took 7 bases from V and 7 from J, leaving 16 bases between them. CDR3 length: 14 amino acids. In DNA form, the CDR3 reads TGTGCCAGCAACCCTACCCCGGGGGTTGAAAAACTGTTTTTT. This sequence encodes CASNPTPGVEKLFF.

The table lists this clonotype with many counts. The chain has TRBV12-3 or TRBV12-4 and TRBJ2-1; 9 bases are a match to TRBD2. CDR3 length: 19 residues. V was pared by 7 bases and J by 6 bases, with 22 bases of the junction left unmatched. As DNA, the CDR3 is TGTGCCAGCACCCCAGGGTCTAGCGGGACCTACCGGGTGGGCAATGAGCAGTTCTTC. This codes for CASTPGSSGTYRVGNEQFF.

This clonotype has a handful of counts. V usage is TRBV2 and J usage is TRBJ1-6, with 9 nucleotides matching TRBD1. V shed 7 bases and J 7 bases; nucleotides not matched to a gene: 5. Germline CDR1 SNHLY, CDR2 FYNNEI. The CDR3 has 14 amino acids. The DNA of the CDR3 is TGTGCCAGCACCGGCGGACAGGGGAATTCACCCCTCCACTTT. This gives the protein CASTGGQGNSPLHF.

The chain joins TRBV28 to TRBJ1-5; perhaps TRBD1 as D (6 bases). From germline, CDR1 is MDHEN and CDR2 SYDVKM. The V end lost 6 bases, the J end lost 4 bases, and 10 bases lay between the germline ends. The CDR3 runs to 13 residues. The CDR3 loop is CASRGHPNQPQHF. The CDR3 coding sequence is TGTGCCAGCAGGGGACACCCGAATCAGCCCCAGCATTTT.